This passage covers 12 T cell receptor beta chains from one sample sequenced in a study of blood T cell repertoires in COVID-19. The assay was immunoSEQ multiplex PCR, and TCRdb's table has in-frame clones only and misses some. The data contain 180,000 or so clones, about 86% of them singletons. The sample taken for sequencing was peripheral blood. These receptors all come from a man between 18 and 35 years old with acute or convalescent COVID-19.

The J gene is TRBJ2-7, the V gene TRBV18, with TRBD1 matching 7 bases. V lost 0 bases and J lost 5; bases outside the gene matches: 4. The CDR3 has 14 amino acids. Per the germline V gene, CDR1 is KGHSH and CDR2 is LQKENI. CDR3 in amino acids: CASSPPTGVDEQYF. The CDR3 nucleotides are TGTGCCAGCTCACCACCAACAGGGGTGGACGAGCAGTACTTC.

The chain links TRBV7-4 to TRBJ2-1, with TRBD2 matching 11 bases. The length of the CDR3 is 16 residues. V lost 2 bases and J lost 4; bases outside the gene matches: 4. Germline V gives CDR1 SGHVT, CDR2 SQSDAQ. The CDR3 DNA sequence: TGTGCCAGCAGCTTAACTAGCGGGGGCCCATACAATGAGCAGTTCTTC. Its translation: CASSLTSGGPYNEQFF.

The chain links TRBV7-2 to TRBJ1-6; D is unresolved. V dropped 6 bases and J dropped 0 bases, with 9 bases sitting between them. The length of the CDR3 is 15 residues. CDR1 SGHTA and CDR2 FQGNSA come from the germline V gene. CDR3 sequence: CASRNPSSYNSPLHF. Here the CDR3 DNA reads TGTGCCAGCAGGAACCCTAGCTCCTATAATTCACCCCTCCACTTT. The complete variable domain, with remaining parts taken from reference TRBV7-2 and TRBJ1-6, reads GAGVSQSPSNKVTEKGKDVELRCDPISGHTALYWYRQSLGQGLEFLIYFQGNSAPDKSGLPSDRFSAERTGGSVSTLTIQRTQQEDSAVYLCASRNPSSYNSPLHFGNGTRLTVT.

This clone was seen once. This chain uses TRBV5-4 with TRBJ2-3; D may be TRBD2 (6 bases). Germline values: CDR1 SGHNT, CDR2 YYREEE (reference sequence). This CDR3 contains 15 residues. V was trimmed by 0 bases and J by 6 bases, leaving 14 bases between them. CDR3: CASSLGGTRRDTQYF. CDR3 nucleotide sequence: TGTGCCAGCAGCTTGGGGGGGACTCGGCGGGATACGCAGTATTTT.

In this sample, this clone turned up a few times. The J gene is TRBJ1-6, the V gene TRBV30; 7 bases line up with TRBD1. CDR1 is GTSNPN, CDR2 SVGIG, per germline (reference sequence). The CDR3 contains 14 residues. With V trimmed by 0 bases and J by 7 bases, 3 bases remained unmatched. CDR3 sequence reads: CAWSVQGRNSPLHF. The CDR3 nucleotides are TGTGCCTGGAGTGTACAGGGGAGGAATTCACCCCTCCACTTT.

The chain uses TRBV5-8 and TRBJ1-6; a weak D match, TRBD1 (5 bases). Looked up from germline, CDR1 is SGHTS and CDR2 is YDEGEE. There are 15 residues in the CDR3. The V end was cut by 1 base, the J end by 9 bases, with 14 bases between. The CDR3 reads CASSLIGGGSSPLHF. In nucleotides, the CDR3 is TGTGCCAGCAGCTTGATAGGCGGGGGTAGTTCACCCCTCCACTTT. Together with reference TRBV5-8 and TRBJ1-6, the CDR3 gives the full variable domain: EAGVTQSPTHLIKTRGQQATLRCSPISGHTSVYWYQQALGLGLQFLLWYDEGEERNRGNFPPRFSGRQFPNYSSELNVNALELEDSALYLCASSLIGGGSSPLHFGNGTRLTVT.

The gene calls are TRBV7-8 and TRBJ2-7, with a possible D match to TRBD1 (5 bases). Per the germline V gene, CDR1 is SGHVS and CDR2 is FQNEAQ. The CDR3 has 16 amino acids. Trimming cost V 2 bases and J 3 bases, with 17 bases left between them. The CDR3 nucleotides are TGTGCCAGCAGCTTAACTCGGCAGGGCCGCCTCTACGAGCAGTACGTC. Encoded protein: CASSLTRQGRLYEQYV.

This sequence joins TRBV5-1 and TRBJ2-7; tentatively, D is TRBD1 (6 bases). V was trimmed by 1 base and J by 4 bases, leaving 12 bases between them. Germline V gene sequence: CDR1 SGHRS, CDR2 YFSETQ. CDR3 size: 14 residues. CDR3 nucleotides: TGCGCCAGCAGCTTGAGCACAGGGAATTACGAGCAGTACTTC. The encoded protein is CASSLSTGNYEQYF.

In DNA, the CDR3 is TGTGCCAGCAGTTGGGCGAGGGGGAGCTATGGCTACACCTTC. Protein: CASSWARGSYGYTF. The chain uses TRBV6-5 and TRBJ1-2; TRBD1 is a possible D gene (6 bases). The CDR3 length is 14 residues. The V end lost 4 bases, the J end lost 4 bases, and 13 bases lay between the germline ends. Germline loops: CDR1 MNHEY, CDR2 SVGAGI.

V and J are TRBV7-6 and TRBJ1-2, with D possibly being TRBD1 (6 bases). Germline V gene lookup returns CDR1 SGHVS and CDR2 FNYEAQ. This CDR3 has 17 amino acids. Trimming pared 3 bases from V and 2 bases from J, leaving 19 bases between. CDR3 DNA sequence: TGTGCCAGCAGCTTGGGACCCCGGGACAAAATAAACTATGGCTACACCTTC. Protein sequence: CASSLGPRDKINYGYTF.

The chain joins TRBV19 to TRBJ2-3; no clear D. This CDR3 contains 17 residues. Germline values: CDR1 LNHDA, CDR2 SQIVND (reference sequence). V was pared by 5 bases and J by 3 bases, with 21 bases between. The CDR3 coding sequence is TGTGCCAGTAGTCCCACCGTCGGGTCTAGGAAGACAGATACGCAGTATTTT. It encodes CASSPTVGSRKTDTQYF.

The J gene is TRBJ1-2, the V gene TRBV18, with D possibly TRBD1 on 6 matching bases. This CDR3 has 16 amino acids. With 1 base removed from V and 2 bases from J, the gap between germline ends came to 14 bases. Germline V gene data show CDR1 as KGHSH and CDR2 as LQKENI. CDR3 coding DNA: TGTGCCAGCTCACCACAGGACAGACAAATGAACTATGGCTACACCTTC. Translation: CASSPQDRQMNYGYTF.